Presented here are 29 T cell receptor beta chains from one specimen sequenced in a study of beta chain features in type 1 diabetes. Overall study results and limits: There was a moderate but significant shortening of TCRB CDR3s in all four CD4+ subsets of Type 1 diabetes patients.

The antigens these receptors bind are not known. The isolated RNA, all of it, was reverse transcribed, so expressed TCRB transcripts were what got sequenced. Sequenced by immunoSEQ multiplex PCR; TCRdb stores in-frame clones only, minus some. This sample has 300,000 to 450,000 clones, with around a tenth found just once. The specimen sequenced was central memory CD4+ T cells from blood. These receptor sequences come from a man in his thirties or forties with type 1 diabetes.

The chain is built from TRBV29-1 and TRBJ1-3; the D is unclear. V was cut by 4 bases and J by 0 bases, with 7 bases left in between. Germline V CDR1 and CDR2: SQVTM, ANQGSEA. This CDR3 is built from 13 residues. The CDR3 region is CSVVANSGNTIYF. The CDR3 nucleotides read TGCAGCGTTGTGGCGAACTCTGGAAACACCATATATTTT.

V gene TRBV28 combines with J gene TRBJ2-1; D not resolved. The CDR3 consists of 10 residues. The germline CDR1 and CDR2 sequences are MDHEN and SYDVKM. V lost 1 base to trimming and J lost 8 bases, with 0 bases between them. The CDR3 region has the DNA TGTGCCAGCAGTTTATATGAGCAGTTCTTC. Translating gives CASSLYEQFF. Based on the CDR3 plus reference TRBV28 and TRBJ2-1, the full variable domain is DVKVTQSSRYLVKRTGEKVFLECVQDMDHENMFWYRQDPGLGLRLIYFSYDVKMKEKGDIPEGYSVSREKKERFSLILESASTNQTSMYLCASSLYEQFFGPGTRLTVL.

This clone was detected a few times. The chain recombines TRBV5-1 with TRBJ2-7, with 7 bases matching TRBD2. The length of the CDR3 is 15 residues. From germline, CDR1 is SGHRS and CDR2 YFSETQ. The ends lost 5 bases at V and 1 base at J; junction bases unmatched: 9. The CDR3 region is CASRVNSGPSYEQYF. DNA of the CDR3: TGCGCCAGCAGGGTAAATAGCGGGCCGTCCTACGAGCAGTACTTC.

V gene TRBV25-1 combines with J gene TRBJ1-1; weak D call: TRBD1 (6 bases). Between the trimmed V and J ends, which lost 2 bases and 8 bases, there was a span of 21 bases. Germline lookup yields CDR1 MGHDK and CDR2 SYGVNS. This CDR3 spans 16 amino acids. The CDR3 reads CASSEPGGQSRNEAFF. CDR3 nucleotides: TGTGCCAGCAGTGAACCAGGAGGACAGAGTAGAAACGAAGCTTTCTTT.

The chain joins TRBV6-1 to TRBJ1-6, with a tentative D call TRBD1 (5 bases). V lost 2 bases and J lost 9, with 17 bases in between. Germline assignment: CDR1 MNHNS and CDR2 SASEGT. The length of the CDR3 is 16 residues. CDR3 DNA sequence: TGTGCCAGCAGTGAATCCCCAGGGAACGTTGGTTCACCCCTCCACTTT. Translation gives CASSESPGNVGSPLHF.

The table lists this clone with a few counts. The chain has TRBV6-5 and TRBJ1-4; 8 bases match TRBD1. Germline assignment: CDR1 MNHEY and CDR2 SVGAGI. The CDR3 is 14 residues long. V lost 2 bases and J lost 8; bases outside the gene matches: 4. The CDR3 DNA follows: TGTGCCAGCAGTTACGGGACAGGCAGAGAAAAACTGTTTTTT. Encoded protein: CASSYGTGREKLFF.

The chain employs TRBV7-3 and TRBJ1-2; perhaps TRBD1 as D (5 bases). Trimming stripped 5 bases from V and 7 bases from J, with 14 bases between. Per germline, CDR1 SGHTA and CDR2 FQGTGA. The CDR3 is 13 residues long. CDR3 sequence reads: CASSLEPGAGYTF. CDR3 nucleotides: TGTGCCAGCAGCCTAGAGCCCGGGGCTGGCTACACCTTC.

This clone was picked up a small number of times. The chain links TRBV4-1 to TRBJ1-1, with D uncertain. The CDR3 extends over 13 amino acids. The germline gives CDR1 MGHRA, CDR2 YSYEKL. V gave up 5 bases and J gave up 3 bases, with 10 bases separating them. The CDR3 bases are TGCGCCAGCAGCGCGCTGGTGGACACTGAAGCTTTCTTT. This codes for CASSALVDTEAFF.

This clone appeared many times. Germline is not matched at one junction end, which may reflect a read error. This chain links TRBV7-7 with TRBJ2-7; D call uncertain. The CDR3 is made up of 17 amino acids. CDR1 and CDR2 from the germline V gene are SSHAT and FNYEAQ (reference sequence). CDR3 loop: CASSFPHLLGLPYEQYF. CDR3 sequence (DNA): TGTGCTAGCAGCTTCCCCCACCTGTTGGGCCTCCCCTACGAGCAGTACTTC.

In this sample, this clone turned up a few times. V and J are TRBV27 and TRBJ2-1, with 9 positions matching TRBD1. Germline CDR1 and CDR2: MNHEY and SMNVEV (reference sequence). The junction had 8 bases not matched to a gene; V was cut back by 6 bases and J by 5 bases. CDR3 length equals 15 residues. Here the CDR3 DNA reads TGTGCCAGCAGCGAACCAGGGACAGGGAACAATGAGCAGTTCTTC. It translates to CASSEPGTGNNEQFF.

Points on this clone: At one end, the junction sequence differs from germline, possibly due to a read error. The chain recombines TRBV5-5 with TRBJ1-4, with 8 nucleotides matching TRBD1. Per germline, CDR1 SGHKS and CDR2 YYEKEE (reference sequence). The CDR3 has 17 amino acids. The CDR3 DNA follows: TGCGCCAGCAGCCAAGGGATTGCTGGGACAGGTCAGGAAAAACTGTTTTTT. It encodes CASSQGIAGTGQEKLFF.

Remarks on this clone: This same CDR3 is encoded by further DNA sequences in the sample. The rearrangement joins TRBV29-1 to TRBJ1-1, with no clear D. The CDR3 covers 11 residues. Germline CDR1 reads SQVTM; CDR2 reads ANQGSEA. Between the trimmed V and J ends, which lost 4 bases and 4 bases, there was a span of 7 bases. DNA of the CDR3: TGCAGCGTTGTAGGTGGCACTGAAGCTTTCTTT. It codes for CSVVGGTEAFF.

This chain links TRBV11-2 with TRBJ2-2; no clear D. CDR1 and CDR2 (germline): SGHAT, FQNNGV. The CDR3 runs to 14 residues. V was shortened by 1 base and J by 3 bases, with 6 bases between the two germline ends. The CDR3 spells CASSLGWYTGELFF. The CDR3 bases are TGTGCCAGCAGCTTAGGGTGGTACACCGGGGAGCTGTTTTTT.

Regarding this clone: This may be a read error: a much more frequent sequence differs by one nucleotide. V gene TRBV11-2 combines with J gene TRBJ1-1; 7 positions match TRBD1. The length of the CDR3 is 13 residues. Germline assignment: CDR1 SGHAT and CDR2 FQNNGV. Trimming took 4 bases from V and 3 from J; bases not matched to a gene: 2. Here the CDR3 reads CASSYTGDTEAFF. DNA for the CDR3: TGTGCCAGCAGCTACACAGGGGACACTGAAGCTTTCTTT.

This clone was observed a handful of times. The J gene is TRBJ2-7, the V gene TRBV18; 8 nucleotides line up with TRBD1. V shed 5 bases and J 4 bases; nucleotides not matched to a gene: 1. There are 12 residues in the CDR3. Germline assignment: CDR1 KGHSH and CDR2 LQKENI. CDR3 sequence: CASSGQGYEQYF. CDR3 nucleotide sequence: TGTGCCAGCTCAGGACAGGGATACGAGCAGTACTTC.

The chain links TRBV5-1 to TRBJ2-5; 7 nucleotides agree with TRBD1. In germline, CDR1 is SGHRS, CDR2 YFSETQ. Unmatched junction bases numbered 8, after V lost 4 bases and J lost 2 bases. This CDR3 has 15 residues. This CDR3 is CASSLSRDRQETQYF. The CDR3 bases are TGCGCCAGCAGCCTAAGCCGGGACAGACAAGAGACCCAGTACTTC.

A few counts support this clone. The V gene is TRBV11-2, the J gene TRBJ2-6; maybe TRBD1 (6 bases). Trimming took 5 bases from V and 2 from J, leaving 10 bases between them. Germline loops: CDR1 SGHAT, CDR2 FQNNGV. The CDR3 has 15 residues. The CDR3, as DNA: TGTGCCAGCAGCAAAGCAGGGGCTGGGGCCAACGTCCTGACTTTC. This encodes CASSKAGAGANVLTF.

This clone was detected a few times. The chain carries TRBV5-8 and TRBJ1-2, with 9 bases aligning to TRBD1. V dropped 3 bases and J dropped 5; count of bases not matched to a gene: 5. The CDR3 covers 14 residues. Germline V gene lookup returns CDR1 SGHTS and CDR2 YDEGEE. CDR3: CASSSDGTGYGYTF. The CDR3 nucleotides read TGTGCCAGCAGCTCCGACGGGACAGGGTATGGCTACACCTTC.

The chain employs TRBV7-3 and TRBJ2-1, with D perhaps matching TRBD1 or TRBD2 (8 bases each). The V gene lost 5 bases and the J gene lost 3 bases, with 32 bases spanning the gap. Germline CDR1 is SGHTA and CDR2 is FQGTGA. The CDR3 is made up of 21 amino acids. The CDR3 reads CASSNGQGKGSGGAVYNEQFF. CDR3 coding DNA: TGTGCCAGCAGCAACGGACAGGGAAAAGGGTCGGGAGGGGCGGTCTACAATGAGCAGTTCTTC.

In this sample, this clone turned up many times. V and J are TRBV6-5 and TRBJ2-7; no clear D gene. The CDR3 has 14 residues. V was clipped by 10 bases and J by 3 bases, with 19 bases between them. Germline CDR1 is MNHEY and CDR2 is SVGAGI. The CDR3 is CATVKWTGNYEQYF. CDR3 nucleotide sequence: TGTGCCACCGTGAAGTGGACGGGCAACTACGAGCAGTACTTC.

This clone was picked up a small number of times. The chain combines TRBV6-6 with TRBJ1-4; a possible D gene is TRBD1 (5 bases). CDR1 is MNHNY, CDR2 SVGAGI, per germline (reference sequence). The V gene lost 4 bases and the J gene lost 1 base, with 10 bases spanning the gap. The CDR3 runs 15 residues. CDR3 in DNA: TGTGCCAGCAGTTCCGCCGACAGAACTAATGAAAAACTGTTTTTT. The encoded protein is CASSSADRTNEKLFF.

This clone was counted only a few times. The chain combines TRBV28 with TRBJ1-5, with D tentatively TRBD1 (5 bases). Germline CDR1 is MDHEN and CDR2 is SYDVKM. Trimming cost V 6 bases and J 5 bases, with 11 bases left between them. There are 13 residues in the CDR3. Here the CDR3 DNA reads TGTGCCAGCAGCCTACAGGAATATCAGCCCCAGCATTTT. As protein: CASSLQEYQPQHF.

The chain links TRBV7-9 to TRBJ1-3; 7 nucleotides agree with TRBD1. With 5 bases clipped from V and 0 bases from J, the junction kept 4 bases outside the gene matches. Per the germline V gene, CDR1 is SEHNR and CDR2 is FQNEAQ (reference sequence). The CDR3 totals 15 residues. The CDR3 bases are TGTGCCAGCAGCGGGACAGAGAGCTCTGGAAACACCATATATTTT. Translated, it gives CASSGTESSGNTIYF.

CDR3 region: CASSLAGAETQYF. The CDR3 nucleotides read TGTGCCAGCAGTCTAGCGGGAGCCGAGACCCAGTACTTC. The chain carries TRBV2 and TRBJ2-5, with 10 bases that match TRBD2. The V gene end was trimmed by 5 bases and the J gene end by 5 bases; junction bases not matched to a gene: 2. Per germline, CDR1 SNHLY and CDR2 FYNNEI. The CDR3 extends over 13 amino acids.

This clone was detected a few times. The chain couples TRBV6-5 to TRBJ2-1; possibly TRBD1 for D (5 bases). V lost 8 bases to trimming and J lost 1 base, with 15 bases between them. Germline V gives CDR1 MNHEY, CDR2 SVGAGI. CDR3 length equals 15 residues. The chain's CDR3 is CASDSERRSYNEQFF. DNA for the CDR3: TGTGCCAGCGACAGCGAAAGAAGGTCCTACAATGAGCAGTTCTTC.

This clone appeared a few times. This rearrangement joins TRBV5-8 to TRBJ1-1, with D maybe TRBD1 (6 bases). The CDR3 totals 14 residues. The germline gives CDR1 SGHTS, CDR2 YDEGEE. V lost 4 bases to trimming and J lost 6 bases, with 16 bases between them. CDR3 bases: TGTGCCAGCAGCATCGGACAGAGAGGGGCTGAAGCTTTCTTT. Its protein is CASSIGQRGAEAFF.

The rearrangement uses TRBV4-2 and TRBJ2-4, with 7 bases lining up with TRBD2. The J segment lost 5 bases and the V segment lost 0 bases, leaving 4 bases of the junction unmatched. The CDR3 consists of 15 residues. CDR1 LGHNA and CDR2 YNFKEQ come from the germline V gene. In DNA, the CDR3 is TGTGCCAGCAGCCAAGATCGGGACTACCAAAACATTCAGTACTTC. It codes for CASSQDRDYQNIQYF.

J is TRBJ2-5 and V is TRBV28, with 8 bases aligning to TRBD1. The J call may not be correct, given that the DNA end is closer to TRBJ2-7. This CDR3 is 15 amino acids long. CDR1 and CDR2 from the germline V gene are MDHEN and SYDVKM. CDR3 DNA: TGTGCCAGCAAGCGAACCGGGACAGGCTACTACGAGCAGTACTTC. Its protein is CASKRTGTGYYEQYF.

There are a few counts of this clone. J is TRBJ2-1 and V is TRBV5-4; the D gene could be TRBD1 or TRBD2 (5 bases each). The CDR3 contains 14 residues. V gave up 1 base and J gave up 6 bases, with 11 bases separating them. From germline, CDR1 is SGHNT and CDR2 YYREEE (reference sequence). The CDR3 protein is CASSLYGAPNEQFF. CDR3 DNA sequence: TGTGCCAGCAGCTTGTACGGGGCCCCCAATGAGCAGTTCTTC.